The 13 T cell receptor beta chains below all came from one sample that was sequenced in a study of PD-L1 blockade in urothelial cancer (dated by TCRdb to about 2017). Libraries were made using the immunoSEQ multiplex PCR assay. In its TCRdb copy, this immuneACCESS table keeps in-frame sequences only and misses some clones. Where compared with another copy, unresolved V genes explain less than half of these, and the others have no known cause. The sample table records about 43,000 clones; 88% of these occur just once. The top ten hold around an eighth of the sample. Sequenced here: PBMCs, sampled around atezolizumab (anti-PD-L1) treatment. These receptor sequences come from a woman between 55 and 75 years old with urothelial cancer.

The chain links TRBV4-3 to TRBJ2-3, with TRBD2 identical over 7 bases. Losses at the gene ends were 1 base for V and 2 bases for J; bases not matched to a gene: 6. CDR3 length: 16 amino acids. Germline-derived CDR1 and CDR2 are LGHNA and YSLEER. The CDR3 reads CASSQVWGGITDTQYF. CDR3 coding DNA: TGCGCCAGCAGCCAAGTTTGGGGGGGGATCACAGATACGCAGTATTTT.

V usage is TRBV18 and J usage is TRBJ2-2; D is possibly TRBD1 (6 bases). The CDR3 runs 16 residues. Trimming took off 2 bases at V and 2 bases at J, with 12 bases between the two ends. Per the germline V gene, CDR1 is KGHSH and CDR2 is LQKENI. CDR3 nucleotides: TGTGCCAGCTCACCAGTACCACAGGGAAACACCGGGGAGCTGTTTTTT. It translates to CASSPVPQGNTGELFF.

The CDR3 DNA reads TGCGCCAGCAGCTTGGGGACAGGGGGGAACGAGCAGTACTTC. Residues: CASSLGTGGNEQYF. The chain employs TRBV5-1 and TRBJ2-7; 10 bases match TRBD1. CDR3 size: 14 residues. The V and J ends lost 0 bases and 5 bases, in that order; junction bases with no gene match: 2. CDR1 and CDR2 (germline): SGHRS, YFSETQ.

In nucleotides, the CDR3 is TGCAGCGTCCGTACCGGGACAGAAACAGATACGCAGTATTTT. Its translation is CSVRTGTETDTQYF. This chain uses TRBV29-1 with TRBJ2-3; 7 bases are a match to TRBD1. V was pared by 6 bases and J by 3 bases, with 9 bases of the junction left unmatched. There are 14 residues in the CDR3. Per the germline V gene, CDR1 is SQVTM and CDR2 is ANQGSEA.

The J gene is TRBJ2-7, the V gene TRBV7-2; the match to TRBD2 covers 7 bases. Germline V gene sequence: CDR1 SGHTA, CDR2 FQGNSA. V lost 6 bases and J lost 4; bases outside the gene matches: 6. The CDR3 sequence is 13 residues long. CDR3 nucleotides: TGTGCCAGCAGTTCCCGACTAGCTTACGAGCAGTACTTC. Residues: CASSSRLAYEQYF.

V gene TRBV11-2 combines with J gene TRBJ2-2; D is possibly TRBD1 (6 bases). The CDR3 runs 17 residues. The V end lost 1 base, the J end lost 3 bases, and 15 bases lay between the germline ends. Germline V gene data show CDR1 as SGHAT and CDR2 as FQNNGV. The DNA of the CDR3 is TGTGCCAGCAGCTTAGTGAGGTGGGGACACGACACCGGGGAGCTGTTTTTT. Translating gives CASSLVRWGHDTGELFF. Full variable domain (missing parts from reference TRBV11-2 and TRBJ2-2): EAGVAQSPRYKIIEKRQSVAFWCNPISGHATLYWYQQILGQGPKLLIQFQNNGVVDDSQLPKDRFSAERLKGVDSTLKIQPAKLEDSAVYLCASSLVRWGHDTGELFFGEGSRLTVL.

This CDR3 is CASSLVASSVADTQYF. CDR3 in DNA: TGTGCCAGCAGTTTAGTCGCTAGCTCGGTGGCAGATACGCAGTATTTT. V is TRBV27 and J is TRBJ2-3; TRBD2 might be the D (5 bases). Germline loops: CDR1 MNHEY, CDR2 SMNVEV (reference sequence). The V end was cut by 2 bases, the J end by 4 bases, with 16 bases between. The CDR3 covers 16 residues.

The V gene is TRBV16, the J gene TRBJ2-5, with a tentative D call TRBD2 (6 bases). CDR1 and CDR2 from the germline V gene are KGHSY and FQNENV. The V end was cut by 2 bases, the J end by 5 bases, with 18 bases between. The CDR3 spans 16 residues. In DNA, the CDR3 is TGTGCCAGCAGCCAACTGATCCACCCGGAGGGGGAGACCCAGTACTTC. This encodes CASSQLIHPEGETQYF.

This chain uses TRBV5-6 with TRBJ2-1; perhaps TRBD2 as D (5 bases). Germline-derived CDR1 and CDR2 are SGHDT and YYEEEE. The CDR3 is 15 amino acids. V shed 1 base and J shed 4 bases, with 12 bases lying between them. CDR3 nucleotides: TGTGCCAGCAGCTTGCGGACTTCTACTTACAATGAGCAGTTCTTC. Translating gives CASSLRTSTYNEQFF. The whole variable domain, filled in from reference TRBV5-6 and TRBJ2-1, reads DAGVTQSPTHLIKTRGQQVTLRCSPKSGHDTVSWYQQALGQGPQFIFQYYEEEERQRGNFPDRFSGHQFPNYSSELNVNALLLGDSALYLCASSLRTSTYNEQFFGPGTRLTVL.

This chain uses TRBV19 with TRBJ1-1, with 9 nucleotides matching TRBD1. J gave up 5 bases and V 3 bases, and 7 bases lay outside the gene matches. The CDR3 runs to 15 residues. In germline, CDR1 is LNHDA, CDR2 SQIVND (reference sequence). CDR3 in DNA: TGTGCCAGTAGTATCAACAGGGGGCGCAGAACTGAAGCTTTCTTT. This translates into CASSINRGRRTEAFF.

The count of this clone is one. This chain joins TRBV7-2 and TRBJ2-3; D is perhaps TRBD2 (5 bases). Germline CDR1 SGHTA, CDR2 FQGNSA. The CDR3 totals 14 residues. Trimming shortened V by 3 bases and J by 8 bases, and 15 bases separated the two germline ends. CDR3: CASSFGGLTATQYF. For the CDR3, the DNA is TGTGCCAGCAGCTTTGGAGGTTTGACTGCTACGCAGTATTTT.

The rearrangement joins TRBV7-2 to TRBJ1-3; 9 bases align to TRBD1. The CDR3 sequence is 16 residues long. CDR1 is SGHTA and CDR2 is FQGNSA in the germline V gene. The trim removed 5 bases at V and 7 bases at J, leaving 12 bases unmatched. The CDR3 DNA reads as TGTGCCAGCAGCGGCCCCGACAGGGGGTACGGGAACACCATATATTTT. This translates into CASSGPDRGYGNTIYF.

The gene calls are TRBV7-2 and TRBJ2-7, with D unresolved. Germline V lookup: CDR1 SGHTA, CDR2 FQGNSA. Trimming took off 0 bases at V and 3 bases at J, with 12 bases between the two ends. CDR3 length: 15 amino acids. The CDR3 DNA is TGTGCCAGCAGCTTAGCGGCAGACTCCTACTACGAGCAGTACTTC. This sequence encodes CASSLAADSYYEQYF.